This T cell receptor (beta chain) is drawn from a study of breast tumors, draining lymph nodes, adjacent tissues. The study's findings and limits: Compared with lymph nodes, tumors were less diverse; compared with nontumor tissue, more.

This clonotype was detected ten times or more. Its specificity is unknown. Via MiXCR, TCRdb re-called the multiplex PCR reads, giving one row per CDR3 protein. The sample includes roughly 110,000 distinct CDR3 sequences, around 30% seen only once; the top ten take around 5.9%. Germline assignment: CDR1 SGHRS and CDR2 YFSETQ. V gave up 1 base and J gave up 5 bases, with 21 bases separating them. The CDR3 is made up of 18 amino acids. Samples came from axillary lymph nodes draining the breast cancer. The clonotype comes from a female donor with breast cancer. Some clones in this sample may be carry-over from other donors' samples. Sequences were obtained from axillary lymph node tissue. This chain connects TRBV5-1 to TRBJ2-2; tentative D call: TRBD2 (6 bases). This CDR3 reads CASSLYALQRVGTGELFF. The CDR3 DNA sequence: TGCGCCAGCAGCTTGTATGCTCTCCAGCGGGTGGGGACCGGGGAGCTGTTTTTT.